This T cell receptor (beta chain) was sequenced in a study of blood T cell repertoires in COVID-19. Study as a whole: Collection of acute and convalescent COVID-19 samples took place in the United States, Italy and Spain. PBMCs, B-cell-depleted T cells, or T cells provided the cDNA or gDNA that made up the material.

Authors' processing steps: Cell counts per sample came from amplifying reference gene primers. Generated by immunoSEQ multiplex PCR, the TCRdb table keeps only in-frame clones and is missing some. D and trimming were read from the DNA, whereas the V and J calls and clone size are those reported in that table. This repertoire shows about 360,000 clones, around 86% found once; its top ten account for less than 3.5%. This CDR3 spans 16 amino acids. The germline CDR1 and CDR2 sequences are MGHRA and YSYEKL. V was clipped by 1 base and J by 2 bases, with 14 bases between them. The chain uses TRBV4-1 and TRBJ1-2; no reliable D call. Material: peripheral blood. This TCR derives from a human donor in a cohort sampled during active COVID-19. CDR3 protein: CASSQAGREDNYGYTF. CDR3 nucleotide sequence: TGCGCCAGCAGCCAAGCGGGTCGGGAAGACAACTATGGCTACACCTTC.